One and the same sample provided the 9 T cell receptor beta chains below, sequenced in a study of shared clonotypes between healthy human individuals. The protocol was immunoSEQ multiplex PCR, while the TCRdb copy is restricted to in-frame clones and leaves out a portion. The table shows around 1.9 million clones, with 80% to 95% occurring only once. The naive CD8 population came from CD45RO-negative cells selected for CCR7, without terminally differentiated effector memory CD45RA+ cells. The sequencing input was naive CD8+ T cells from PBMCs. These receptors all come from a man younger than 30 in good health. Some clones in this sample may be carry-over from other donors' samples.

The chain carries TRBV19 and TRBJ1-5; 7 positions match TRBD1. This CDR3 comprises 16 residues. Germline V lookup: CDR1 LNHDA, CDR2 SQIVND (reference sequence). J lost 3 bases, V lost 5 bases, and 10 bases had no gene match. CDR3 in DNA: TGTGCCAGTAGTTCTCCGAGGACAGGCAACAATCAGCCCCAGCATTTT. Translated: CASSSPRTGNNQPQHF.

The chain has TRBV7-2 and TRBJ2-7; 8 bases are shared with TRBD2. The germline V gene encodes CDR1 SGHTA and CDR2 FQGNSA. The CDR3 has 15 residues. Trimming at V came to 6 bases and at J to 0 bases, leaving 7 bases not matched to a gene. CDR3 nucleotide sequence: TGTGCCAGCAGGGTGTTTAGCGGGACCTCCTACGAGCAGTACTTC. Translating it yields CASRVFSGTSYEQYF. The full variable domain, with the rest looked up from reference TRBV7-2 and TRBJ2-7, is GAGVSQSPSNKVTEKGKDVELRCDPISGHTALYWYRQSLGQGLEFLIYFQGNSAPDKSGLPSDRFSAERTGGSVSTLTIQRTQQEDSAVYLCASRVFSGTSYEQYFGPGTRLTVT.

J is TRBJ2-1 and V is TRBV6-5; D remains unclear. Looked up from germline, CDR1 is MNHEY and CDR2 is SVGAGI. The CDR3 is 13 residues long. Trimming stripped 2 bases from V and 10 bases from J, with 12 bases between. CDR3 region: CASSYQTTREQFF. The CDR3 DNA is TGTGCCAGCAGTTACCAAACAACCCGGGAGCAGTTCTTC.

Of note for this clone: Other DNA variants within this sample encode the same CDR3. This sequence joins TRBV5-6 and TRBJ2-3; 10 bases align to TRBD1. This CDR3 spans 16 amino acids. CDR1 is SGHDT, CDR2 YYEEEE, per germline. Losses at the gene ends were 4 bases for V and 3 bases for J; bases not matched to a gene: 8. The chain's CDR3 is CASSSRDRGRTDTQYF. As DNA, the CDR3 is TGTGCCAGCAGCAGCCGGGACAGGGGACGTACAGATACGCAGTATTTT.

The J gene is TRBJ2-7, the V gene TRBV27, with a tentative D call TRBD2 (6 bases). Trimming took off 3 bases at V and 4 bases at J, with 13 bases between the two ends. This CDR3 is built from 14 residues. Germline CDR1 and CDR2: MNHEY and SMNVEV (reference sequence). The CDR3 loop reads CASSFSGERYEQYF. CDR3 nucleotides: TGTGCCAGCAGTTTTTCGGGGGAAAGGTACGAGCAGTACTTC.

Points on this clone: This CDR3 is also generated by other DNA sequences in the sample. The chain combines TRBV7-3 with TRBJ1-3; D may be TRBD1 (5 bases). V shed 1 base and J shed 0 bases, with 7 bases lying between them. The CDR3 is 15 amino acids. Germline CDR1 SGHTA, CDR2 FQGTGA. CDR3 in DNA: TGTGCCAGCAGCTTAATCGGGGGCTCTGGAAACACCATATATTTT. It specifies CASSLIGGSGNTIYF. Supplemented by reference TRBV7-3 and TRBJ1-3, the full variable domain reads GAGVSQTPSNKVTEKGKYVELRCDPISGHTALYWYRQSLGQGPEFLIYFQGTGAADDSGLPNDRFFAVRPEGSVSTLKIQRTERGDSAVYLCASSLIGGSGNTIYFGEGSWLTVV.

This clone showed up just once. V is TRBV4-1 and J is TRBJ2-1; maybe TRBD2 (5 bases). This CDR3 contains 15 residues. CDR1 is MGHRA and CDR2 is YSYEKL in the germline V gene. With 6 bases removed from V and 5 bases from J, the gap between germline ends came to 17 bases. The chain's CDR3 is CASRWETLTNNEQFF. In nucleotides, the CDR3 is TGCGCCAGCAGATGGGAGACTTTGACCAACAATGAGCAGTTCTTC.

This chain connects TRBV9 to TRBJ1-1; the D gene is possibly TRBD1 (6 bases). The CDR3 spans 13 residues. V gave up 4 bases and J gave up 3 bases, with 10 bases separating them. Germline V gene lookup returns CDR1 SGDLS and CDR2 YYNGEE. CDR3 sequence: CASSLDSYTEAFF. Here the CDR3 DNA reads TGTGCCAGCAGCTTGGACAGTTACACTGAAGCTTTCTTT.

In the case of this clone: The sample contains more than one DNA sequence encoding this CDR3. The V and J genes are TRBV19 and TRBJ1-2; 8 bases map to TRBD1. Germline CDR1 LNHDA, CDR2 SQIVND (reference sequence). Unmatched junction bases numbered 8, after V lost 6 bases and J lost 5 bases. This CDR3 is 14 amino acids long. CDR3 sequence reads: CASSSLQGVYGYTF. CDR3 bases: TGTGCCAGTAGCTCATTACAGGGGGTTTATGGCTACACCTTC. The variable domain in full, completed from reference TRBV19 and TRBJ1-2, reads DGGITQSPKYLFRKEGQNVTLSCEQNLNHDAMYWYRQDPGQGLRLIYYSQIVNDFQKGDIAEGYSVSREKKESFPLTVTSAQKNPTAFYLCASSSLQGVYGYTFGSGTRLTVV.